This T cell receptor beta chain was profiled in a study of blood T cell repertoires in COVID-19. Authors' data handling: Amplified reference gene primers provided the basis for estimating nucleated cell counts. Sequencing was performed with immunoSEQ multiplex PCR; in TCRdb, only in-frame clones are kept and a portion is missing. That table supplies the V and J calls and clone size; D and trimming were determined from the DNA. The table has 65,000 to 90,000 clones, about 93% seen once. Trimming removed 3 bases from V and 8 bases from J, with 13 bases in between. The CDR3 spans 13 residues. Germline CDR1 LNHDA, CDR2 SQIVND (reference sequence).

This clonotype was obtained from a human donor in a cohort sampled during active COVID-19. The rearrangement links TRBV19 to TRBJ1-2, with D tentatively TRBD1 (5 bases). The sample was peripheral blood. CDR3 nucleotide sequence: TGTGCCAGTAGTATGGGCAGGGTCTACGGCTACACCTTC. Protein product: CASSMGRVYGYTF.